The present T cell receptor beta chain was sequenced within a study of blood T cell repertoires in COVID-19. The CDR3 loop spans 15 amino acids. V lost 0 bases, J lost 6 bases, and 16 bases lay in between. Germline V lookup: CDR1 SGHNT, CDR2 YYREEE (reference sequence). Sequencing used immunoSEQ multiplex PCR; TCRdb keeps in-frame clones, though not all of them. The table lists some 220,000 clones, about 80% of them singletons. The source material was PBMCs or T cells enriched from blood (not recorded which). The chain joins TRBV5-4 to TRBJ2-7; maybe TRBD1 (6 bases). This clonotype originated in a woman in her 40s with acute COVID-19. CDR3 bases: TGTGCCAGCAGCTTGGCCGGGACACGGGCTCCCGAGCAGTACTTC. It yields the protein CASSLAGTRAPEQYF.